This T cell receptor beta chain emerged from a study of blood T cell repertoires in COVID-19. Study details: Both acute and convalescent COVID-19 samples were obtained from the United States, Italy and Spain.

Germline V gene sequence: CDR1 LNHDA, CDR2 SQIVND (reference sequence). This CDR3 contains 17 residues. With V trimmed by 6 bases and J by 1 base, 11 bases remained unmatched. The authors' processing: Amplification of reference gene primers was used by the study to estimate nucleated cell counts. The protocol was immunoSEQ multiplex PCR, while the TCRdb copy is restricted to in-frame clones and leaves out a portion. V and J calls and clone size are given by that table; D and trimming were obtained from the DNA. The repertoire includes roughly 68,000 clones, roughly nine tenths of them detected once, and around 4.9% sits in the top ten.

V and J are TRBV19 and TRBJ1-3, with 8 positions matching TRBD1. This receptor was identified in a woman aged 50 to 60 with active COVID-19. Sequences were obtained from peripheral blood. In nucleotides, the CDR3 is TGTGCCAGTAGCTCACCGGCAGGGGGCCGTTCTGGAAACACCATATATTTT. Translation gives CASSSPAGGRSGNTIYF.